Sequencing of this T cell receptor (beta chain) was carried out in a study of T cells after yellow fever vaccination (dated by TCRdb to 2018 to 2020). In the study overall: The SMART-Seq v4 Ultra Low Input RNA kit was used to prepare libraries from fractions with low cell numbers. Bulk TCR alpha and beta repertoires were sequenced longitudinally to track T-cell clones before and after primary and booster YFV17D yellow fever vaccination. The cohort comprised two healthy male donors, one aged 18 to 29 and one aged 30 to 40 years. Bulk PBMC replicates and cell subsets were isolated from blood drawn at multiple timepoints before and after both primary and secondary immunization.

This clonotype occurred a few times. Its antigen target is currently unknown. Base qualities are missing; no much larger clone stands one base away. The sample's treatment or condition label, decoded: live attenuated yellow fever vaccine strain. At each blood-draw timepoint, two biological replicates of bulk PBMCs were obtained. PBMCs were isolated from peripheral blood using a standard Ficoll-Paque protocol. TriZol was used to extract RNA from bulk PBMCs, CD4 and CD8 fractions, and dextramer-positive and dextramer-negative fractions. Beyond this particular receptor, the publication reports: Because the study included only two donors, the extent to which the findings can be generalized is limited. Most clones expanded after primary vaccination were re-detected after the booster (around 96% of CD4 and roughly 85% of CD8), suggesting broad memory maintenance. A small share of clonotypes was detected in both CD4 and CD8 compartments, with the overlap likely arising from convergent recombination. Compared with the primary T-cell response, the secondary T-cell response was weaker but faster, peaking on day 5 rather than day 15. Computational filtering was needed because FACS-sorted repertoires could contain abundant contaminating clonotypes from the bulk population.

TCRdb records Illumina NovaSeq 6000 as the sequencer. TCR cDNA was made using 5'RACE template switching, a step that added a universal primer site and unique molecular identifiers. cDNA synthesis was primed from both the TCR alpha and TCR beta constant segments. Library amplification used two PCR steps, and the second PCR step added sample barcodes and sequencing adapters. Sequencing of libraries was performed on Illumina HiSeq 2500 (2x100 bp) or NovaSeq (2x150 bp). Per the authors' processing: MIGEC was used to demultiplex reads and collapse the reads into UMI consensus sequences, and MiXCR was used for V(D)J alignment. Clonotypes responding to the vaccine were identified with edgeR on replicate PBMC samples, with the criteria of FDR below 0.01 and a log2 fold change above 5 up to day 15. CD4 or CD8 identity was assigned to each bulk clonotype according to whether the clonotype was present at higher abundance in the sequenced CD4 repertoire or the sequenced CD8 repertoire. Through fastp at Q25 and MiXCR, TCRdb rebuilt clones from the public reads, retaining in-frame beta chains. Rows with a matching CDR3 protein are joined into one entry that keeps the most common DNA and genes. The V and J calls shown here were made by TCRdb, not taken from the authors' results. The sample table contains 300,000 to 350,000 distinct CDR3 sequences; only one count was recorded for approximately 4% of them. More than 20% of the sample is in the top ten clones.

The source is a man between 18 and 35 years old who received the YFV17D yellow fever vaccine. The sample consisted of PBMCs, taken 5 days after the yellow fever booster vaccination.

The CDR3 corresponds to CASSVAPRDTEAFF. At the DNA level, the sequence is TGTGCCAGCAGCGTAGCTCCGAGGGACACTGAAGCTTTCTTT. The V and J segments used are TRBV9 and TRBJ1-1, with no reliable assignment of the D segment. The V and J ends are trimmed by 0 bases and 3 bases, leaving 9 bases between them. The CDR1 and CDR2 encoded by the germline V gene are SGDLS and YYNGEE. From its cysteine to its phenylalanine, the CDR3 spans 14 amino acids. The kept DNA is CDR3 alone, 42 bases in frame from the first base.